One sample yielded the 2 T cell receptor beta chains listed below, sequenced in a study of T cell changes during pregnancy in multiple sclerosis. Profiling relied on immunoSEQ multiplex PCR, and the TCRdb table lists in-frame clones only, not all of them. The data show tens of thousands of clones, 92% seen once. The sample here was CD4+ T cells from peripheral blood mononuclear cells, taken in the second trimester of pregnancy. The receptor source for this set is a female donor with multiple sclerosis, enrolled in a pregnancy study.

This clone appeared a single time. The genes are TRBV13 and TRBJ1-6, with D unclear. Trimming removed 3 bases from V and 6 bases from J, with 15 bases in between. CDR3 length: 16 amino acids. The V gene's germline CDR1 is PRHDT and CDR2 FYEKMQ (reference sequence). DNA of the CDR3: TGTGCCAGCAGCTTCCGAGGGAGTTCGCTTAATTCACCCCTCCACTTT. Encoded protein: CASSFRGSSLNSPLHF.

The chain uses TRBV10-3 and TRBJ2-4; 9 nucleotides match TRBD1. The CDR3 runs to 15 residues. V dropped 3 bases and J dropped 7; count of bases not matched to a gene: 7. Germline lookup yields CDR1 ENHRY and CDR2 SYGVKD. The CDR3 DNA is TGTGCCATCAGTGAAGGACAGGGGCCCTCGAACATTCAGTACTTC. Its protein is CAISEGQGPSNIQYF.